This T cell receptor beta chain was obtained from a study of cytotoxic CD8 clonotypes in ibrutinib-treated CLL. Overall study: Patients: roughly ten relapsed/refractory, fewer than 16 treatment-naive, roughly 18 IGHV unmutated. Partial response occurred in 24 patients and complete response in 2; at median about 72 months, 14 remained remitted and some 12 progressed.

Data came from immunoSEQ multiplex PCR; TCRdb stores just in-frame clones and leaves some out. Of about 130,000 clones listed, about 79% were seen once; the top ten hold roughly 13%. Whole-study findings and limits: The clonality rise at ibrutinib response reflected private clonotype expansion.

The V gene lost 3 bases and the J gene lost 8 bases, with 10 bases spanning the gap. This CDR3 region has 12 residues. Germline assignment: CDR1 LGHNT and CDR2 FRNRAP. Worth noting for this clone: Its antigen is unknown.

The rearrangement joins TRBV12-5 to TRBJ1-1, with D maybe TRBD1 (6 bases). The sequence was collected from a human donor with chronic lymphocytic leukemia. The sequenced sample was PBMCs, obtained after 12 months of ibrutinib treatment. The CDR3 is CASGFGTLEAFF. The CDR3 nucleotides read TGTGCTAGTGGTTTTGGGACATTAGAAGCTTTCTTT.